The next 18 T cell receptor beta chains were all read from a single sample in a study of cytomegalovirus exposure and HLA in healthy donors. Sequencing used immunoSEQ multiplex PCR; TCRdb keeps in-frame clones, though not all of them. The sample includes 220,000 or so clones, roughly 84% of them seen just once. Material: PBMCs. These receptors all stem from a woman aged 25 to 39 in good health and CMV-seropositive.

This sequence joins TRBV6-5 and TRBJ1-2, with TRBD1 matching over 8 bases. There are 13 residues in the CDR3. J lost 7 bases, V lost 4 bases, and 5 bases had no gene match. From germline, CDR1 is MNHEY and CDR2 SVGAGI. The CDR3 DNA sequence: TGTGCCAGCAGTTCGATCACAGGGGGTGGCTACACCTTC. Encoded protein: CASSSITGGGYTF.

This clone occurred many times. The gene calls are TRBV20-1 and TRBJ2-1; maybe TRBD2 (6 bases). Per germline, CDR1 DFQATT and CDR2 SNEGSKA (reference sequence). The CDR3 contains 11 residues. Trimming removed 3 bases from V and 11 bases from J, with 11 bases in between. The CDR3 is CSASRDSQQFF. In DNA, the CDR3 is TGCAGTGCTAGCCGGGACTCACAGCAGTTCTTC.

This rearrangement joins TRBV30 to TRBJ2-1; 8 bases align to TRBD2. The CDR3 has 16 residues. Germline lookup yields CDR1 GTSNPN and CDR2 SVGIG (reference sequence). J lost 5 bases, V lost 2 bases, and 11 bases had no gene match. DNA for the CDR3: TGTGCCTGGAGTAGCGGGGGCAGGGTCCTGGACAATGAGCAGTTCTTC. Translating gives CAWSSGGRVLDNEQFF. The full variable domain, its missing parts supplied by reference TRBV30 and TRBJ2-1, is SQTIHQWPATLVQPVGSPLSLECTVEGTSNPNLYWYRQAAGRGLQLLFYSVGIGQISSEVPQNLSASRPQDRQFILSSKKLLLSDSGFYLCAWSSGGRVLDNEQFFGPGTRLTVL.

This clone was seen only once. The chain employs TRBV27 and TRBJ1-2; 9 positions match TRBD1. Germline CDR1 MNHEY, CDR2 SMNVEV (reference sequence). With 5 bases clipped from V and 1 base from J, the junction kept 11 bases outside the gene matches. CDR3 length: 17 amino acids. CDR3 loop: CASSPTGGSGVNYGYTF. CDR3 sequence (DNA): TGTGCCAGCAGTCCTACAGGGGGCTCGGGGGTTAACTATGGCTACACCTTC.

The rearrangement joins TRBV10-1 to TRBJ2-1; TRBD2 might be the D (6 bases). V was pared by 0 bases and J by 12 bases, with 12 bases between. The V gene's germline CDR1 is WNHNN and CDR2 SYGVQD (reference sequence). This CDR3 is 13 amino acids long. The CDR3 bases are TGCGCCAGCAGTGAGTCGAACTACGGGGGGCAGTTCTTC. Translated: CASSESNYGGQFF.

About this clone: The sample contains more than one DNA sequence encoding this CDR3. In DNA, the CDR3 is TGTGCCAGCAGTTTGGATAGCAATCAGCCCCAGCATTTT. This encodes CASSLDSNQPQHF. The rearrangement links TRBV6-5 to TRBJ1-5, with no clear D. The germline V and J ends were trimmed by 4 bases and 0 bases, with 4 bases remaining between them. The CDR3 extends over 13 amino acids. Germline CDR1 reads MNHEY; CDR2 reads SVGAGI.

V is TRBV30 and J is TRBJ2-7; 7 bases match TRBD1. V was clipped by 7 bases and J by 1 base; unmatched bases: 10. CDR3 length: 14 amino acids. Germline CDR1 reads GTSNPN; CDR2 reads SVGIG (reference sequence). CDR3 DNA sequence: TGTGCCTTGGGACAGCGCACCCTTTCCTACGAGCAGTACTTC. Encoded protein: CALGQRTLSYEQYF.

The rearrangement joins TRBV10-2 to TRBJ2-1; 12 positions agree with TRBD2. The CDR3 has 14 amino acids. Germline V gene sequence: CDR1 WSHSY, CDR2 SAAADI. V shed 8 bases and J 8 bases; nucleotides not matched to a gene: 7. DNA for the CDR3: TGCGCCAGCCTGACTAGCGGGAGATGGCATGAGCAGTTCTTC. The encoded protein is CASLTSGRWHEQFF.

This chain joins TRBV28 and TRBJ1-5; D not certain. V gave up 4 bases and J gave up 6 bases, with 13 bases separating them. The germline gives CDR1 MDHEN, CDR2 SYDVKM. The length of the CDR3 is 14 residues. The CDR3: CASSSIQAGQPQHF. The CDR3, as DNA: TGTGCCAGCAGTTCAATTCAGGCGGGTCAGCCCCAGCATTTT.

J is TRBJ2-1 and V is TRBV27, with D perhaps given as TRBD1 or TRBD2 (5 bases each). V was clipped by 4 bases and J by 8 bases, with 9 bases between them. CDR1 and CDR2 (germline): MNHEY, SMNVEV (reference sequence). The CDR3 has 12 amino acids. DNA for the CDR3: TGTGCCAGCAGTTGGGTGGGGGATGAGCAGTTCTTC. It codes for CASSWVGDEQFF.

The rearrangement uses TRBV2 and TRBJ1-1; D uncertain. The CDR3 totals 13 residues. V lost 3 bases and J lost 10, with 15 bases in between. CDR1 SNHLY and CDR2 FYNNEI come from the germline V gene. This CDR3 reads CASSDLGPPRAFF. CDR3 nucleotides: TGTGCCAGCAGTGACCTCGGACCCCCGCGAGCTTTCTTT.

The rearrangement joins TRBV30 to TRBJ2-7, with D possibly TRBD2 on 5 matching bases. Trimming took 3 bases from V and 2 from J, leaving 8 bases between them. There are 12 residues in the CDR3. The germline CDR1 and CDR2 sequences are GTSNPN and SVGIG (reference sequence). Here the CDR3 DNA reads TGTGCCTGGAGGGAGGTTGCCTACGAGCAGTACTTC. Its protein is CAWREVAYEQYF.

The chain uses TRBV5-4 and TRBJ2-7; the D is unclear. V was cut by 0 bases and J by 4 bases, with 8 bases left in between. The CDR3 extends over 13 amino acids. Germline V gene data show CDR1 as SGHNT and CDR2 as YYREEE (reference sequence). In DNA form, the CDR3 reads TGTGCCAGCAGCTTGGCTCCGGGTTACGAGCAGTACTTC. Amino acids: CASSLAPGYEQYF.

This clone was seen a single time. The chain links TRBV4-1 to TRBJ2-7; D gene uncertain. CDR3 length: 13 amino acids. V gave up 1 base and J gave up 4 bases, with 8 bases separating them. CDR1 and CDR2 (germline): MGHRA, YSYEKL. The CDR3 DNA sequence: TGCGCCAGCAGCCAAGTCGGTGCGTACGAGCAGTACTTC. Translation gives CASSQVGAYEQYF.

The J gene is TRBJ2-3, the V gene TRBV2; D gene uncertain. The CDR3 totals 14 residues. Trimming pared 7 bases from V and 0 bases from J, leaving 11 bases between. Germline V CDR1 and CDR2: SNHLY, FYNNEI. CDR3 region: CASKATPSTDTQYF. The CDR3 DNA reads TGTGCCAGCAAGGCCACGCCTAGCACAGATACGCAGTATTTT.

The chain uses TRBV6-1 and TRBJ1-4; 9 bases agree with TRBD1. V lost 5 bases, J lost 5 bases, and 6 bases stayed unmatched. The CDR3 is 15 residues long. CDR1 and CDR2 (germline): MNHNS, SASEGT. CDR3 in DNA: TGTGCCAGCAGTCTACAGGGGGCGGGCAATGAAAAACTGTTTTTT. This translates into CASSLQGAGNEKLFF.

The genes are TRBV28 and TRBJ2-3; 9 nucleotides line up with TRBD1. The V segment lost 4 bases and the J segment 0 bases; nucleotides outside the gene matches: 5. The CDR3 runs 16 residues. In germline, CDR1 is MDHEN, CDR2 SYDVKM. This CDR3 reads CASSSGTGKSTDTQYF. In nucleotides, the CDR3 is TGTGCCAGCAGTTCAGGGACAGGGAAGAGCACAGATACGCAGTATTTT.

The rearrangement uses TRBV10-3 and TRBJ2-7, with D perhaps matching TRBD1 (6 bases). Germline loops: CDR1 ENHRY, CDR2 SYGVKD. The CDR3 totals 15 residues. V was clipped by 6 bases and J by 3 bases, with 18 bases between them. The CDR3 bases are TGTGCCATCAGAAAGGGGGACGGGATGCTCTACGAGCAGTACTTC. It specifies CAIRKGDGMLYEQYF.